This T cell receptor beta chain was sequenced for a study of cytomegalovirus exposure and HLA in healthy donors. Broader study findings: In vitro confirmation showed three CMV-associated chains to be CMV antigen specific. In the 95 to 150 validation repertoires, 85% to 95% of cluster scores exceeded 0, per a later analysis. Diagnosis of cytomegalovirus status made by the classifier reportedly showed high specificity and sensitivity.

Using immunoSEQ multiplex PCR, the repertoire was profiled, and TCRdb retains in-frame clones only, with some absent. This sample has 150,000 to 200,000 clones, with approximately 89% found just once. Remarks on this clone: Its antigen is not known.

This TCR came from a young man in good health and CMV-seropositive. The sequencing sample was made of PBMCs.

The CDR3 reads CASSDPGQGRVRTEAFF. The CDR3 nucleotides read TGTGCCAGCAGCGACCCGGGACAGGGGCGGGTTCGCACTGAAGCTTTCTTT. The chain employs TRBV21-1 and TRBJ1-1; the D segment call TRBD1 is taken from the table without a DNA check. TRBV21-1 is classified as a pseudogene. The CDR3 has 17 amino acids.